This T cell receptor (beta chain) is drawn from a study of blood T cell repertoires in COVID-19. The wider study: T cells, B-cell-depleted T cells, or PBMCs supplied cDNA or gDNA.

In this sample, this clone turned up once. TCRdb keeps only in-frame clones here, not all; method: immunoSEQ multiplex PCR. In the table there are 400,000 to 550,000 clones, roughly 91% of which are singletons. Sequencing was carried out using peripheral blood. The sequence came from a woman in her twenties or thirties with acute or convalescent COVID-19.

The CDR3 sequence: CASSQYTSGGRGDTQYF. The CDR3 region has the DNA TGCGCCAGCAGCCAATACACTAGCGGGGGGCGGGGAGATACGCAGTATTTT. This chain links TRBV4-1 with TRBJ2-3; 12 bases map to TRBD2. The CDR3 has 17 amino acids. J was trimmed by 5 bases and V by 2 bases; bases with no gene match: 8. Germline CDR1 MGHRA, CDR2 YSYEKL.